What follows are 30 T cell receptor beta chains derived from one specimen sequenced in a study of T cell responses to AZD1222 COVID-19 vaccine. Sequencing used immunoSEQ multiplex PCR; TCRdb keeps in-frame clones, though not all of them. The sample consists of roughly 80,000 clones, over 75% of them appearing once. Sequencing was performed on peripheral blood, taken 28 days after the second AZD1222 dose. The receptors here all came from an adult who received the AZD1222 COVID-19 vaccine.

This clone was recorded a few times. This chain joins TRBV5-1 and TRBJ2-1, with D possibly being TRBD2 (6 bases). V lost 1 base and J 5 bases, leaving 10 bases between the germline ends. The CDR3 totals 14 residues. CDR1 is SGHRS, CDR2 YFSETQ, per germline. This chain's CDR3 is CASSLYPGDNEQFF. CDR3 DNA: TGCGCCAGCAGCTTGTATCCGGGGGACAATGAGCAGTTCTTC.

The chain carries TRBV12-3 or TRBV12-4 and TRBJ2-7, with TRBD2 as a possible D gene (5 bases). Between the trimmed V and J ends, which lost 5 bases and 6 bases, there was a span of 11 bases. CDR3 length: 12 residues. The CDR3 nucleotides read TGTGCCAGCAGTATCAGCGAGGGCGAGCAGTACTTC. Translating gives CASSISEGEQYF.

This clone came up once. The chain couples TRBV5-1 to TRBJ1-1; 7 bases agree with TRBD1. The CDR3 consists of 14 residues. CDR1 is SGHRS and CDR2 is YFSETQ in the germline V gene. With 3 bases clipped from V and 7 bases from J, the junction kept 9 bases outside the gene matches. CDR3 protein: CASSWGTTGVEAFF. The DNA of the CDR3 is TGCGCCAGCAGCTGGGGCACTACAGGGGTTGAAGCTTTCTTT. Full variable domain (remainder filled in from reference TRBV5-1 and TRBJ1-1): KAGVTQTPRYLIKTRGQQVTLSCSPISGHRSVSWYQQTPGQGLQFLFEYFSETQRNKGNFPGRFSGRQFSNSRSEMNVSTLELGDSALYLCASSWGTTGVEAFFGQGTRLTVV.

The V gene is TRBV6-6, the J gene TRBJ2-1; D ambiguous. The V gene lost 2 bases and the J gene lost 3 bases, with 5 bases spanning the gap. The germline V gene encodes CDR1 MNHNY and CDR2 SVGAGI (reference sequence). This CDR3 is 13 amino acids long. The CDR3 protein is CASSYTDYNEQFF. As DNA, the CDR3 is TGTGCCAGCAGTTACACAGACTACAATGAGCAGTTCTTC.

The chain recombines TRBV9 with TRBJ2-1; 7 bases agree with TRBD2. Per the germline V gene, CDR1 is SGDLS and CDR2 is YYNGEE. The CDR3 length is 15 residues. V shed 4 bases and J 2 bases; nucleotides not matched to a gene: 6. The CDR3 reads CASSQTGGTYNEQFF. The CDR3 DNA reads TGTGCCAGCAGCCAAACGGGAGGAACCTACAATGAGCAGTTCTTC.

The chain couples TRBV5-1 to TRBJ1-1, with TRBD1 identical over 7 bases. The V and J ends lost 3 bases and 4 bases, in that order; junction bases with no gene match: 6. CDR3 length equals 14 residues. Germline CDR1 and CDR2: SGHRS and YFSETQ. In DNA, the CDR3 is TGCGCCAGCAGCTCGCAGGGGGATGGCACTGAAGCTTTCTTT. It encodes CASSSQGDGTEAFF.

This clone appeared once. The genes are TRBV19 and TRBJ2-3; either TRBD1 or TRBD2 may fit D (5 bases each). Germline assignment: CDR1 LNHDA and CDR2 SQIVND (reference sequence). This CDR3 spans 18 amino acids. Trimming pared 5 bases from V and 3 bases from J, leaving 24 bases between. In DNA form, the CDR3 reads TGTGCCAGTAGTTGGGGGATCGGGCGGTTTAGAGGAACAGATACGCAGTATTTT. Encoded protein: CASSWGIGRFRGTDTQYF.

This sequence joins TRBV10-3 and TRBJ1-1; D gene unclear. CDR3 length: 13 amino acids. Germline V gives CDR1 ENHRY, CDR2 SYGVKD. Trimming cost V 7 bases and J 1 base, with 10 bases left between them. For the CDR3, the DNA is TGTGCCATCACTGTGACGGCGAACACTGAAGCTTTCTTT. Protein product: CAITVTANTEAFF.

The sample holds one count of this clone. The V and J genes are TRBV14 and TRBJ1-1; D is possibly TRBD1 (5 bases). The germline V gene has CDR1 SGHDN and CDR2 FVKESK. This CDR3 comprises 13 residues. V lost 3 bases to trimming and J lost 8 bases, with 13 bases between them. The CDR3 sequence is CASSQWGGAEAFF. The CDR3 DNA reads TGTGCCAGCAGCCAGTGGGGGGGAGCCGAAGCTTTCTTT. The full variable domain, completed using reference TRBV14 and TRBJ1-1, is EAGVTQFPSHSVIEKGQTVTLRCDPISGHDNLYWYRRVMGKEIKFLLHFVKESKQDESGMPNNRFLAERTGGTYSTLKVQPAELEDSGVYFCASSQWGGAEAFFGQGTRLTVV.

J is TRBJ1-6 and V is TRBV30; TRBD1 agrees at 7 bases. Germline V gene sequence: CDR1 GTSNPN, CDR2 SVGIG (reference sequence). Trimming at V came to 8 bases and at J to 9 bases, leaving 16 bases not matched to a gene. This CDR3 region has 15 residues. Here the CDR3 reads CAGQNRGFLTSPLHF. CDR3 DNA: TGTGCCGGACAAAACAGGGGTTTTCTGACTTCACCCCTCCACTTT.

The chain is built from TRBV2 and TRBJ1-2; the D gene is possibly TRBD1 (6 bases). This CDR3 contains 10 residues. In germline, CDR1 is SNHLY, CDR2 FYNNEI. Trimming stripped 7 bases from V and 7 bases from J, with 7 bases between. Here the CDR3 reads CASKGGGYTF. As DNA, the CDR3 is TGTGCCAGCAAAGGGGGTGGCTACACCTTC.

The genes are TRBV11-2 and TRBJ2-1; 7 bases match TRBD2. Losses at the gene ends were 1 base for V and 9 bases for J; bases not matched to a gene: 12. Per germline, CDR1 SGHAT and CDR2 FQNNGV. The CDR3 has 16 residues. CDR3 DNA: TGTGCCAGCAGCTTAGGGACTAGATCATGGGAGGGTGAGCAGTTCTTC. This gives the protein CASSLGTRSWEGEQFF.

Note on this clone: The sample has other DNA sequences that encode this CDR3 too. V and J are TRBV5-1 and TRBJ2-1; D is unresolved. The germline CDR1 and CDR2 sequences are SGHRS and YFSETQ. The CDR3 runs to 14 residues. V was pared by 0 bases and J by 1 base, with 5 bases between. As DNA, the CDR3 is TGCGCCAGCAGCTTGGCCGATTCCTACAATGAGCAGTTCTTC. Amino acid sequence: CASSLADSYNEQFF.

The chain combines TRBV7-9 with TRBJ2-1; D may be TRBD2 (5 bases). The CDR3 runs 16 residues. The germline V and J ends were trimmed by 1 base and 7 bases, with 17 bases remaining between them. Germline V lookup: CDR1 SEHNR, CDR2 FQNEAQ (reference sequence). The CDR3 DNA reads as TGTGCCAGCAGCTTAGGGGTCGGGGAGTCGAGGAATGAGCAGTTCTTC. It encodes CASSLGVGESRNEQFF.

V and J are TRBV30 and TRBJ1-6; no definite D call. Germline lookup yields CDR1 GTSNPN and CDR2 SVGIG (reference sequence). V lost 7 bases and J lost 2, with 15 bases in between. The CDR3 has 15 residues. The CDR3 sequence is CASDGAETYNSPLHF. The CDR3, as DNA: TGTGCCTCCGATGGTGCTGAGACCTATAATTCACCCCTCCACTTT.

The chain uses TRBV10-3 and TRBJ2-7; D gene uncertain. V lost 0 bases and J 0 bases, leaving 3 bases between the germline ends. Germline CDR1 reads ENHRY; CDR2 reads SYGVKD. This CDR3 has 13 residues. CDR3 loop: CAISESASYEQYF. In DNA, the CDR3 is TGTGCCATCAGTGAGTCTGCCTCCTACGAGCAGTACTTC.

The chain recombines TRBV5-1 with TRBJ1-1; no clear D. Trimming left V 0 bases short and J 1 base short, with 13 bases between. Per germline, CDR1 SGHRS and CDR2 YFSETQ. CDR3 length equals 16 residues. The CDR3 nucleotides read TGCGCCAGCAGCTTGGAAAAAAGGCTCCAGAACACTGAAGCTTTCTTT. Amino acid sequence: CASSLEKRLQNTEAFF.

The genes are TRBV5-4 and TRBJ2-5; 11 bases line up with TRBD2. Germline V gene data show CDR1 as SGHNT and CDR2 as YYREEE (reference sequence). Trimming took 5 bases from V and 3 from J; bases not matched to a gene: 6. The CDR3 consists of 15 residues. CDR3 protein: CASRFATSGKETQYF. The CDR3 region has the DNA TGTGCCAGCAGGTTCGCGACTAGCGGGAAAGAGACCCAGTACTTC. The variable domain in full, with the rest retrieved from reference TRBV5-4 and TRBJ2-5, is ETGVTQSPTHLIKTRGQQVTLRCSSQSGHNTVSWYQQALGQGPQFIFQYYREEENGRGNFPPRFSGLQFPNYSSELNVNALELDDSALYLCASRFATSGKETQYFGPGTRLLVL.

This clone was picked up one time. The chain recombines TRBV5-1 with TRBJ2-1; D not certain. V was clipped by 0 bases and J by 0 bases, with 4 bases between them. The CDR3 contains 14 residues. Germline V gene lookup returns CDR1 SGHRS and CDR2 YFSETQ. The DNA of the CDR3 is TGCGCCAGCAGCTTGGGTCCCTCCTACAATGAGCAGTTCTTC. This sequence encodes CASSLGPSYNEQFF.

This clone was detected only a few times. V gene TRBV11-2 combines with J gene TRBJ1-2; D might be TRBD1 (6 bases). Germline CDR1 reads SGHAT; CDR2 reads FQNNGV. Between the trimmed V and J ends, which lost 5 bases and 4 bases, there was a span of 11 bases. This CDR3 comprises 13 residues. CDR3 amino acids: CASSLRTVYGYTF. DNA of the CDR3: TGTGCCAGCAGCCTCCGGACAGTCTATGGCTACACCTTC.

This chain joins TRBV25-1 and TRBJ2-2; 8 bases agree with TRBD1. The V and J ends lost 10 bases and 4 bases, in that order; junction bases with no gene match: 5. The CDR3 loop spans 13 amino acids. Germline V gives CDR1 MGHDK, CDR2 SYGVNS. The CDR3 DNA sequence: TGTGCCACCAGGGGGCAAGGCACCGGGGAGCTGTTTTTT. Translation gives CATRGQGTGELFF.

This chain joins TRBV6-6 and TRBJ2-7, with TRBD2 matching 8 bases. Trimming cost V 2 bases and J 8 bases; bases outside gene matches: 8. Germline V gene lookup returns CDR1 MNHNY and CDR2 SVGAGI (reference sequence). The CDR3 covers 14 residues. The CDR3 protein is CASSYDGREGKQYF. CDR3 in DNA: TGTGCCAGCAGTTACGACGGGAGGGAGGGAAAGCAGTACTTC.

The chain joins TRBV6-6 to TRBJ1-6; D is undetermined. The CDR3 spans 12 residues. V was trimmed by 5 bases and J by 13 bases, leaving 12 bases between them. Looked up from germline, CDR1 is MNHNY and CDR2 is SVGAGI (reference sequence). DNA for the CDR3: TGTGCCAGCAGTCACGATGCGTCCCCCCTCCACTTT. Its protein product is CASSHDASPLHF.

The J gene is TRBJ2-5, the V gene TRBV2; 8 bases line up with TRBD2. Germline-derived CDR1 and CDR2 are SNHLY and FYNNEI. The CDR3 totals 16 residues. J gave up 5 bases and V 3 bases, and 11 bases lay outside the gene matches. The CDR3 loop is CASSDRLAMGRETQYF. The CDR3 region has the DNA TGTGCCAGCAGTGATCGACTAGCGATGGGCAGGGAGACCCAGTACTTC. Filled out from reference TRBV2 and TRBJ2-5, the complete variable domain reads EPEVTQTPSHQVTQMGQEVILRCVPISNHLYFYWYRQILGQKVEFLVSFYNNEISEKSEIFDDQFSVERPDGSNFTLKIRSTKLEDSAMYFCASSDRLAMGRETQYFGPGTRLLVL.

This clone was observed a single time. The rearrangement uses TRBV11-1 and TRBJ2-3; D not resolved. The V end lost 7 bases, the J end lost 5 bases, and 16 bases lay between the germline ends. The CDR3 has 14 residues. Germline CDR1 SGHAT, CDR2 FQDESV (reference sequence). The CDR3 protein is CASTPGPWEDTQYF. Here the CDR3 DNA reads TGTGCCAGCACTCCAGGCCCTTGGGAAGATACGCAGTATTTT.

V usage is TRBV11-2 and J usage is TRBJ2-7; D not resolved. Germline V lookup: CDR1 SGHAT, CDR2 FQNNGV. CDR3 length equals 12 residues. Trimming pared 6 bases from V and 0 bases from J, leaving 6 bases between. The CDR3 DNA reads as TGTGCCAGCAGTTATAACTCCTACGAGCAGTACTTC. Residues: CASSYNSYEQYF. Together with reference TRBV11-2 and TRBJ2-7, the CDR3 gives the full variable domain: EAGVAQSPRYKIIEKRQSVAFWCNPISGHATLYWYQQILGQGPKLLIQFQNNGVVDDSQLPKDRFSAERLKGVDSTLKIQPAKLEDSAVYLCASSYNSYEQYFGPGTRLTVT.

CDR3 nucleotides: TGTGCCAGCCAGATCGGCCCCTACGGGGAGCTGTTTTTT. This encodes CASQIGPYGELFF. V and J are TRBV6-6 and TRBJ2-2, with unresolved D. Germline-derived CDR1 and CDR2 are MNHNY and SVGAGI (reference sequence). Trimming cost V 8 bases and J 7 bases, with 14 bases left between them. This CDR3 is built from 13 residues.

The rearrangement links TRBV4-1 to TRBJ1-1, with D perhaps matching TRBD1 (6 bases). CDR1 and CDR2 from the germline V gene are MGHRA and YSYEKL. The V end lost 1 base, the J end lost 0 bases, and 12 bases lay between the germline ends. This CDR3 is built from 16 residues. The CDR3: CASSQGTGLMNTEAFF. The CDR3 DNA is TGCGCCAGCAGCCAAGGAACAGGGCTGATGAACACTGAAGCTTTCTTT.

The genes are TRBV5-6 and TRBJ1-3; D is unresolved. Germline CDR1 is SGHDT and CDR2 is YYEEEE. The V gene lost 0 bases and the J gene lost 4 bases, with 5 bases spanning the gap. The CDR3 covers 13 residues. Here the CDR3 reads CASSLGRGNTIYF. CDR3 nucleotides: TGTGCCAGCAGCTTGGGTCGAGGAAACACCATATATTTT.

This CDR3 is CASSQNGENEKLFF. The CDR3 DNA reads TGTGCCAGCAGCCAAAACGGGGAAAATGAAAAACTGTTTTTT. This chain joins TRBV3-1 (or the pseudogene TRBV3-2) and TRBJ1-4; D call uncertain. CDR1 and CDR2 from the germline V gene are LGHDT and YNNKEL (reference sequence). Trimming stripped 2 bases from V and 5 bases from J, with 9 bases between. The CDR3 runs 14 residues.